This is a list of T cell receptor beta chains from one sample in a study of naive and memory T cell subsets. MiXCR, run by TCRdb on the UMI-ligation and nested PCR reads, gives a single entry per CDR3 protein. Of 130,000 to 150,000 distinct CDR3 sequences detected, about a sixth appear once; the ten largest clones hold approximately 0.15%. The sample consisted of naive CD4+ T cells from blood. These receptors came from a human donor in good health. CDR3s include the opening cysteine and the closing phenylalanine or tryptophan. D genes are given only for firm matches. Expanded clones get a size class; other rows say once, few or many, or leave the size out.

V	D	J	size	CDR3	DNA
TRBV6-5	.	TRBJ1-6	few	CASSTVGSSYNSPLHF	TGTGCCAGCAGTACCGTCGGGAGCTCCTATAATTCACCCCTCCACTTT
TRBV29-1	.	TRBJ2-3	.	CSVESLRYTDTQYF	TGCAGCGTTGAGAGTTTGCGATACACAGATACGCAGTATTTT
TRBV11-2	.	TRBJ2-1	.	CASSPSRQINNEQFF	TGTGCCAGCAGCCCTAGTAGGCAAATTAACAATGAGCAGTTCTTC
TRBV20-1	.	TRBJ2-2	few	CSARGTPATGELFF	TGCAGTGCTCGCGGGACACCGGCCACCGGGGAGCTGTTTTTT
TRBV3-1	TRBD2	TRBJ2-1	.	CASSQGILAGVVSEQFF	TGTGCCAGCAGCCAAGGGATCCTAGCGGGAGTTGTGAGTGAGCAGTTCTTC
TRBV6-1	.	TRBJ1-6	many	CASRDWDSPLHF	TGTGCCAGCAGAGATTGGGATTCACCCCTCCACTTT
TRBV19	.	TRBJ2-1	.	CASSPESSYNEQFF	TGTGCCAGTTCCCCGGAAAGCTCCTACAATGAGCAGTTCTTC
TRBV7-2	.	TRBJ1-4	few	CASSLIRGTSPTNEKLFF	TGTGCCAGCAGCTTAATAAGGGGGACATCGCCAACTAATGAAAAACTGTTTTTT
TRBV12-3/TRBV12-4	.	TRBJ1-5	few	CASSREQYSNQPQHF	TGTGCCAGCAGCCGTGAGCAGTATAGCAATCAGCCCCAGCATTTT
TRBV5-1	.	TRBJ1-6	.	CASSSDNNSPLHF	TGCGCCAGCAGCTCGGACAATAATTCACCCCTCCACTTT
TRBV12-3/TRBV12-4	TRBD2	TRBJ2-1	few	CASSLRRAGTSGSNEQFF	TGTGCCAGCAGTTTAAGAAGGGCTGGGACTAGCGGGAGCAATGAGCAGTTCTTC
TRBV5-6	.	TRBJ1-1	few	CASRGDKMNTEAFF	TGTGCCAGCAGGGGGGACAAGATGAACACTGAAGCTTTCTTT
TRBV10-3	TRBD2	TRBJ2-3	few	CAISERLAGNTDTQYF	TGTGCCATCAGTGAGCGTCTAGCGGGAAACACAGATACGCAGTATTTT
TRBV10-1	.	TRBJ1-5	few	CASSDRQQPQHF	TGCGCCAGCAGTGACCGACAGCAGCCCCAGCATTTT
TRBV29-1	.	TRBJ2-2	.	CSVGLRDTRNTGELFF	TGCAGCGTTGGACTTCGGGACACCAGGAACACCGGGGAGCTGTTTTTT
TRBV20-1	.	TRBJ2-7	.	CSARVEHYRRDPYEQYF	TGCAGTGCTAGAGTCGAGCACTATCGGCGGGATCCCTACGAGCAGTACTTC
TRBV12-3/TRBV12-4	.	TRBJ1-2	.	CASSGLGTGGYTF	TGTGCCAGCAGTGGCTTAGGGACGGGTGGCTACACCTTC